This T cell receptor beta chain emerged from a study of blood T cell repertoires in COVID-19. Study background: Samples of COVID-19 (acute and convalescent) were obtained from the United States, Italy and Spain. T cells, B-cell-depleted T cells, or PBMCs provided the cDNA or gDNA that served as material.

Authors' data handling: Researchers report that nucleated cell counts were estimated from reference gene primer amplification. Only in-frame clones appear in the TCRdb table, and some are missing; sequencing was by immunoSEQ multiplex PCR. The D gene and trimming were derived from the DNA, and the V and J assignments and clone size from that table. The sample contains about 23,000 clones, 75% to 90% of which appear only once. CDR3 length: 14 amino acids. Germline V CDR1 and CDR2: MNHEY, SVGAGI. With 8 bases removed from V and 0 bases from J, the gap between germline ends came to 11 bases. The chain has TRBV6-5 and TRBJ1-3; unclear D gene. The sequence derives from a human donor with acute or convalescent COVID-19. The donor label of this sample is uncertain. The source material was peripheral blood. CDR3 amino acids: CASAAGYSGNTIYF. Here the CDR3 DNA reads TGTGCCAGCGCCGCGGGTTACTCTGGAAACACCATATATTTT.